This T cell receptor beta chain was recorded in a study of graft-versus-host responses after intestinal transplantation. Turning to the study itself: Following induction with anti-thymocyte globulin, all recipients were given tacrolimus and steroids for two to three years.

Produced via immunoSEQ multiplex PCR; TCRdb's table is partial and in-frame only. This table holds roughly 90,000 clones, 88% found once. Overall study findings and caveats: Recipient marrow contained GvH clones, some of which appeared first in ileum or blood.

Turning to this clone: Its specificity is not known.

CDR1 MDHEN and CDR2 SYDVKM come from the germline V gene. The CDR3 spans 11 residues. V lost 5 bases and J lost 7, with 9 bases in between. The receptor was derived from a human donor who was the organ donor for an intestinal transplant. The rearrangement uses TRBV28 and TRBJ2-7; a possible D gene is TRBD1 (6 bases). The starting material was unstimulated CD4+ T cells sorted from spleen or lymph node cells, obtained before transplant. CDR3 residues: CASSTGREQYF. As DNA, the CDR3 is TGTGCCAGCAGTACAGGGCGAGAGCAGTACTTC.